These 2 T cell receptor beta chains were all obtained from the same sample, sequenced in a study of human T cells and chemical hapten exposure. The time point: patch test 3, about 24 weeks after DPC sensitization. Specified treatment: therapeutic diphenylcyclopropenone sensitization with weekly scalp DPC. TCRdb independently ran MiXCR on the RACE reads; one entry per CDR3 protein. The sample lists fewer than 55,000 distinct CDR3 sequences, 9.9% seen once, with 15% to 20% in the top ten. The sequences come from whole blood, collected in connection with sensitization to the hapten diphenylcyclopropenone (DPC). All receptors come from a middle-aged woman with alopecia areata. Some clones in this sample may be carry-over from other donors' samples.

This clonotype was detected ten times or more. The chain carries TRBV11-2 and TRBJ2-5, with D possibly being TRBD2 (6 bases). Germline V lookup: CDR1 SGHAT, CDR2 FQNNGV. Trimming took 5 bases from V and 2 from J, leaving 9 bases between them. The CDR3 has 13 amino acids. CDR3 DNA: TGTGCCAGCAGCACGACTAGACAAGAGACCCAGTACTTC. This translates into CASSTTRQETQYF.

This clonotype was seen only a few times. The chain employs TRBV14 and TRBJ2-7, with D unclear. Trimming cost V 5 bases and J 1 base, with 12 bases left between them. This CDR3 is built from 14 residues. Germline assignment: CDR1 SGHDN and CDR2 FVKESK. CDR3 residues: CASSAGSGSYEQYF. The CDR3 DNA sequence: TGTGCCAGCAGCGCAGGCTCCGGATCCTACGAGCAGTACTTC. Filled out from reference TRBV14 and TRBJ2-7, the complete variable domain reads EAGVTQFPSHSVIEKGQTVTLRCDPISGHDNLYWYRRVMGKEIKFLLHFVKESKQDESGMPNNRFLAERTGGTYSTLKVQPAELEDSGVYFCASSAGSGSYEQYFGPGTRLTVT.